These 13 T cell receptor beta chains originate from one sample sequenced in a study of CD8 T cells in ankylosing spondylitis. MiXCR was run by TCRdb on the 5' RACE reads, yielding one entry per CDR3 protein. The sample lists about 150,000 distinct CDR3 sequences, around a third occurring once. Material for sequencing was synovial fluid, either unsorted or a sorted T cell fraction (not recorded which). These receptors all stem from a male donor with ankylosing spondylitis.

The rearrangement joins TRBV19 to TRBJ2-5; D remains unclear. The length of the CDR3 is 11 residues. V dropped 1 base and J dropped 6 bases, with 3 bases sitting between them. Germline V gene lookup returns CDR1 LNHDA and CDR2 SQIVND (reference sequence). CDR3 loop: CASSIAQTQYF. CDR3 coding DNA: TGTGCCAGTAGTATAGCACAGACCCAGTACTTC.

This clonotype has ten or more counts. V and J are TRBV6-1 and TRBJ1-5, with 7 bases lining up with TRBD1. The CDR3 runs 13 residues. CDR1 MNHNS and CDR2 SASEGT come from the germline V gene. V shed 6 bases, J shed 5 bases, and the junction held 4 bases outside the gene matches. CDR3 loop: CASSPTGDQPQHF. Written as DNA, the CDR3 is TGTGCCAGCAGCCCTACAGGGGATCAGCCCCAGCATTTT.

This clonotype was picked up many times. The CDR3 region has the DNA TGTGCCAGCAGTCGTACGGCAGGGAACTACGAGCAGTACTTC. Translated, it gives CASSRTAGNYEQYF. The chain combines TRBV6-5 with TRBJ2-7; TRBD1 might be the D (5 bases). Per germline, CDR1 MNHEY and CDR2 SVGAGI. The germline V and J ends were trimmed by 5 bases and 3 bases, with 14 bases remaining between them. There are 14 residues in the CDR3.

The CDR3 loop is CASSSQVSSETQYF. The CDR3 DNA reads as TGTGCCAGCAGCTCCCAAGTATCCTCAGAGACCCAGTACTTC. The genes are TRBV7-2 and TRBJ2-5; D is unresolved. Trimming stripped 4 bases from V and 4 bases from J, with 13 bases between. Germline V gene data show CDR1 as SGHTA and CDR2 as FQGNSA. This CDR3 comprises 14 residues.

This clonotype was picked up many times. The rearrangement uses TRBV28 and TRBJ2-2; D not certain. The CDR3 extends over 14 amino acids. CDR1 is MDHEN and CDR2 is SYDVKM in the germline V gene. Trimming cost V 6 bases and J 6 bases, with 14 bases left between them. The CDR3 DNA is TGTGCCAGCAGACTGGGTAGGATGGCCGGGGAGCTGTTTTTT. Residues: CASRLGRMAGELFF.

The V and J genes are TRBV6-1 and TRBJ1-6, with 9 bases identical to TRBD1. Looked up from germline, CDR1 is MNHNS and CDR2 is SASEGT. This CDR3 has 15 amino acids. Trimming took 6 bases from V and 4 from J; bases not matched to a gene: 4. The CDR3 DNA reads as TGTGCCAGCAGACAGGGGGCTGTATATAATTCACCCCTCCACTTT. Amino acid sequence: CASRQGAVYNSPLHF.

This clonotype occurred a few times. CDR3 sequence: CASSRRDRDSNQPQHF. The CDR3 DNA reads TGTGCCAGCAGTCGGCGGGACAGGGATAGCAATCAGCCCCAGCATTTT. The chain is built from TRBV12-3 or TRBV12-4 and TRBJ1-5, with 9 bases lining up with TRBD1. The CDR3 length is 16 residues. V lost 5 bases to trimming and J lost 0 bases; unmatched junction nucleotides: 5.

The CDR3 nucleotides read TGTGCCAGCAGTTTGGGGGGACTAGCGGGAGTCACCGGGGAGCTGTTTTTT. The encoded protein is CASSLGGLAGVTGELFF. The chain carries TRBV28 and TRBJ2-2, with TRBD2 identical over 14 bases. V shed 3 bases and J 4 bases; nucleotides not matched to a gene: 4. The CDR3 has 17 amino acids. The germline CDR1 and CDR2 sequences are MDHEN and SYDVKM.

The chain employs TRBV10-3 and TRBJ2-3, with no clear D. The V end was cut by 0 bases, the J end by 4 bases, with 8 bases between. Germline CDR1 reads ENHRY; CDR2 reads SYGVKD. CDR3 size: 14 residues. The DNA for the CDR3 is TGTGCCATCAGTGAGTCTTGGCTTCCAGATACGCAGTATTTT. Translation gives CAISESWLPDTQYF.

This clonotype was recorded a few times. The chain combines TRBV9 with TRBJ1-6; the D is unclear. Trimming took off 0 bases at V and 7 bases at J, with 2 bases between the two ends. CDR3 size: 12 residues. Germline V gene data show CDR1 as SGDLS and CDR2 as YYNGEE. In DNA form, the CDR3 reads TGTGCCAGCAGCGTAGGGAATTCACCCCTCCACTTT. Its translation is CASSVGNSPLHF.

This clonotype was observed a few times. This chain connects TRBV20-1 to TRBJ2-1; TRBD2 aligns across 11 bases. Trimming removed 3 bases from V and 2 bases from J; junction bases left unmatched: 6. Looked up from germline, CDR1 is DFQATT and CDR2 is SNEGSKA (reference sequence). The CDR3 extends over 16 amino acids. The CDR3 reads CSARTLAGVAYNEQFF. The CDR3 DNA sequence: TGCAGTGCTAGGACACTAGCGGGAGTAGCCTACAATGAGCAGTTCTTC.

This clonotype was seen only a few times. The CDR3: CASSVSTQTEDTQYF. Here the CDR3 DNA reads TGTGCCAGCAGCGTATCAACTCAGACGGAAGATACGCAGTATTTT. This chain joins TRBV9 and TRBJ2-3; unclear D gene. CDR1 and CDR2 (germline): SGDLS, YYNGEE. The V end lost 1 base, the J end lost 5 bases, and 14 bases lay between the germline ends. The CDR3 sequence is 15 residues long.

In this sample, this clonotype turned up a few times. The chain couples TRBV9 to TRBJ2-3; no clear D gene. The CDR3 totals 15 residues. Per the germline V gene, CDR1 is SGDLS and CDR2 is YYNGEE. V lost 1 base and J lost 2, with 11 bases in between. CDR3 protein: CASSVFSAATDTQYF. The CDR3 DNA follows: TGTGCCAGCAGCGTATTTTCCGCGGCCACAGATACGCAGTATTTT.